This TCR beta chain stems from a study of post-analysis software for immune sequencing data. Study-level findings and limits: There were about five TRBV segments more frequent in patients than controls, and TRBV5-6, TRBV5-1 and TRBV20-1 were among them. Significantly lower normalized Chao1 diversity was seen in multiple sclerosis patients than in controls.

Included in the TCR beta cDNA libraries were unique molecular identifiers. It was from roughly 1.1 to 9.2 million T cells that 530,000 or so cDNA molecules came. TCRdb reanalysed the PCR reads using MiXCR and keeps one entry per CDR3 protein. Of more than 450,000 distinct CDR3 sequences listed, about a third were seen once; the top ten hold 5% to 6%. This clonotype came up a few times. The antigen is unknown. V lost 5 bases, J lost 0 bases, and 11 bases lay in between. The CDR3 spans 15 residues. Sequencing was done on a sample of blood. The TCR was taken from a girl between 2 and 17 years old with multiple sclerosis. The rearrangement uses TRBV12-3 or TRBV12-4 and TRBJ1-5; no reliable D call. CDR3 in DNA: TGTGCCAGCAGTCCACACCGGGGTAGCAATCAGCCCCAGCATTTT. Protein sequence: CASSPHRGSNQPQHF.